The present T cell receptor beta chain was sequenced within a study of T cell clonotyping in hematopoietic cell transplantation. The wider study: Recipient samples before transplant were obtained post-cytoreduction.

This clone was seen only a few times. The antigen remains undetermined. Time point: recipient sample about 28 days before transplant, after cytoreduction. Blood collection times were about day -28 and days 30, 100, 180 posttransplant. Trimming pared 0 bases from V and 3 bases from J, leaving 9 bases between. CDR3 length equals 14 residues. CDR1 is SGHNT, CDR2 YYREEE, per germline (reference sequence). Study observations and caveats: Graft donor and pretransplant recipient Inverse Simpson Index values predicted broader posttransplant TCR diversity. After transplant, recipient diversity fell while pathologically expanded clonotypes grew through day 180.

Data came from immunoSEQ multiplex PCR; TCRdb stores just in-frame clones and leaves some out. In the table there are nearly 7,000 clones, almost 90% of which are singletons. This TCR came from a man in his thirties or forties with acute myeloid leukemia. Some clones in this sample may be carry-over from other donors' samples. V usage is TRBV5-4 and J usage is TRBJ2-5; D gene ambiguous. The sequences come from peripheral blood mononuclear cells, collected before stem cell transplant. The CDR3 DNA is TGTGCCAGCAGCTTGGTGGGCACCGAAGAGACCCAGTACTTC. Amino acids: CASSLVGTEETQYF.